A selection of T cell receptor beta chains follows, all from one sample in a study of shared clonotypes between healthy human individuals. TCRdb keeps only in-frame clones here, not all; method: immunoSEQ multiplex PCR. The sample lists approximately 650,000 clones; nearly 97% were seen once. The specimen sequenced was naive CD8+ T cells sorted from blood. Every receptor here comes from a woman aged 25-40 years in good health. Each CDR3 is given with its conserved first and last residue. The D gene is left open where the match is weak.

>.|TRBV6-5|TRBJ2-5
CASTDVGQETQYF
TGTGCCAGTACGGACGTCGGGCAAGAGACCCAGTACTTC
>TRBD1|TRBV27|TRBJ1-5
CASSEGTGRPQHF
TGTGCCAGCAGCGAAGGGACAGGGAGGCCCCAGCATTTT
>.|TRBV13|TRBJ1-5
CASSLGHPGQPQHF
TGTGCCAGCAGCTTAGGGCACCCCGGTCAGCCCCAGCATTTT
>.|TRBV28|TRBJ1-5
CASSLGSGAGHQPQHF
TGTGCCAGCAGTTTAGGTTCGGGAGCAGGTCATCAGCCCCAGCATTTT
>TRBD1|TRBV27|TRBJ1-1
CASSLSRTGGNTEAFF
TGTGCCAGCAGTTTATCGAGGACAGGGGGAAACACTGAAGCTTTCTTT
>.|TRBV7-2|TRBJ2-7
CASSSRTSLRSREQYF
TGTGCCAGCAGCTCCCGGACGTCCTTGAGGTCGAGGGAGCAGTACTTC
>.|TRBV9|TRBJ2-5
CASSLRQAQETQYF
TGTGCCAGCAGCTTGAGACAGGCCCAAGAGACCCAGTACTTC
>.|TRBV27|TRBJ2-7
CASSLSPGTGTYEQYF
TGTGCCAGCAGTTTATCCCCCGGGACGGGCACCTACGAGCAGTACTTC
>.|TRBV25-1|TRBJ1-6
CASSESRSPYNSPLHF
TGTGCCAGCAGTGAATCAAGGTCCCCCTATAATTCACCCCTCCACTTT
>TRBD2|TRBV19|TRBJ2-7
CASSPSGRAEEQYF
TGTGCCAGTAGTCCTAGCGGGAGGGCCGAAGAGCAGTACTTC
>.|TRBV6-1|TRBJ2-3
CASSSPADTQYF
TGTGCCAGCAGTTCCCCCGCGGATACGCAGTATTTT
>TRBD2|TRBV9|TRBJ2-1
CASSAGTSRNEQFF
TGTGCCAGCAGCGCCGGGACTAGCCGGAATGAGCAGTTCTTC